Reported below is one T cell receptor beta chain. No antigen is known for it. This CDR3 contains 13 residues. From germline, CDR1 is SGDLS and CDR2 YYNGEE. With V trimmed by 1 base and J by 5 bases, 1 base remained unmatched. The data were taken from a study of OX40 agonist ivuxolimab in advanced cancers. In the study overall: Previous treatment with anti-PD-1, anti-PD-L1 or anti-CTLA-4 therapy was allowed; 40% had received some.

Study-level points and caveats: The specificity for antigen of the expanded peripheral T cells was not determined.

Generated by immunoSEQ multiplex PCR, the TCRdb table keeps only in-frame clones and is missing some. The table includes 65,000 to 85,000 clones, around 84% detected once. The specimen comprised CD4+ or CD8+ T cells sorted from blood, sampled in a trial of the OX40 agonist ivuxolimab. The TCR sequence derives from an adult with an advanced solid tumor such as melanoma, head and neck, liver or kidney cancer. The chain uses TRBV9 and TRBJ2-5, with 8 bases lining up with TRBD1. CDR3 bases: TGTGCCAGCAGCGTACAGGGGGCGGAGACCCAGTACTTC. Protein sequence: CASSVQGAETQYF.